This T cell receptor (beta chain) was identified during a study of CXCR3-negative and CXCR3-positive naive CD8 T cells. Libraries of TRB cDNA were made by 5' RACE and carried UMIs. TCRdb reprocessed the 5' RACE reads, with one entry per CDR3 protein and no DNA. The sample holds 7,500 to 8,500 distinct CDR3 sequences. Germline assignment: CDR1 MNHEY and CDR2 SMNVEV (reference sequence). The CDR3 extends over 13 amino acids. The material sequenced was naive CXCR3- CD8+ T cells from blood. Subset: CD45RO-CCR7+CD27+CD95- naive CD8+ T cells lacking CXCR3 (TNR3-). The receptor was derived from a human donor in good health. Some clones in this sample may be carry-over from other donors' samples. The gene calls are TRBV27 and TRBJ1-1; TCRdb proposes TRBD1, but this gene call is untestable without DNA. The CDR3 here is CASSLGGNTEAFF.